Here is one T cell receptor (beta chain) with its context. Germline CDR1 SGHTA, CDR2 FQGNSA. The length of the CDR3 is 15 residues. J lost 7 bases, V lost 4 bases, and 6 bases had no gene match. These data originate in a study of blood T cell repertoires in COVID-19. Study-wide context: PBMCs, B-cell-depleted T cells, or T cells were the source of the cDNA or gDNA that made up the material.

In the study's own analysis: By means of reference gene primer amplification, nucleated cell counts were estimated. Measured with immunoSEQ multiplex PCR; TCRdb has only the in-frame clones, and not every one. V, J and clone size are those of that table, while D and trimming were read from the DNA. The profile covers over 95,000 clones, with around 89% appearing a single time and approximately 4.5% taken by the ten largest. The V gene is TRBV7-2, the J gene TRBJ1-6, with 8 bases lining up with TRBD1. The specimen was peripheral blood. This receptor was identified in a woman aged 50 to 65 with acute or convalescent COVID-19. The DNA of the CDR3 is TGTGCCAGCAGCTCCTCACAGGGGGTAAATTCACCCCTCCACTTT. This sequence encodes CASSSSQGVNSPLHF.